Given below is one TCR beta chain in context. The authors' processing: Using reference gene primer amplification, nucleated cell counts were estimated. Method: immunoSEQ multiplex PCR; TCRdb's copy keeps in-frame clones and lacks some. V and J calls plus clone size are reproduced from that table; the DNA served to infer D and trimming. The table includes about 11,000 clones, more than 65% detected once. This record comes from a study of blood T cell repertoires in COVID-19. Study details: Acute and convalescent COVID-19 samples came from the United States, Italy and Spain. In each case, the material was cDNA or gDNA derived from T cells, B-cell-depleted T cells, or PBMCs.

Seattle cases were enrolled at active infection and followed longitudinally. The V gene lost 0 bases and the J gene lost 9 bases, with 24 bases spanning the gap. There are 18 residues in the CDR3. CDR1 and CDR2 from the germline V gene are MGHRA and YSYEKL. Material: peripheral blood. The TCR comes from a man in his fifties or sixties with COVID-19, enrolled during active disease. The gene calls are TRBV4-1 and TRBJ1-5; D call uncertain. Written as DNA, the CDR3 is TGCGCCAGCAGCCAAGATAGTAGAGCCTTGGGCCTTTCTTGGCCCCAGCATTTT. Translating it yields CASSQDSRALGLSWPQHF.